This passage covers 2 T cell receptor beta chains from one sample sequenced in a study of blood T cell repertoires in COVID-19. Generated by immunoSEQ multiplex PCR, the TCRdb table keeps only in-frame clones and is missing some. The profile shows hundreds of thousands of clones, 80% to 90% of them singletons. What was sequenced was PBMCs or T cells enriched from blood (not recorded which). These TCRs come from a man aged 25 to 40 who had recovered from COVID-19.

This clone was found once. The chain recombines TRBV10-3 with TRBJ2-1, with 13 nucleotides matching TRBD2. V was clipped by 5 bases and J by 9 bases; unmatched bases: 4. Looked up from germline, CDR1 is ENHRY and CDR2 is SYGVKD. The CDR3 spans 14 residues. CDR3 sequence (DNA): TGTGCCATCAGTCCGGGACTAGCGGGATTTGAGCAGTTCTTC. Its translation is CAISPGLAGFEQFF.

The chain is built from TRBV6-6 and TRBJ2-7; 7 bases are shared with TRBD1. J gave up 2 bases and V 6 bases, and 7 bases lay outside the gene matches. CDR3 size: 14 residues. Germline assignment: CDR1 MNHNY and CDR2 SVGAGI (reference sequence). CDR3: CASRPGQNAYEQYF. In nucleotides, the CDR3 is TGTGCCAGCAGGCCGGGACAGAACGCCTACGAGCAGTACTTC.